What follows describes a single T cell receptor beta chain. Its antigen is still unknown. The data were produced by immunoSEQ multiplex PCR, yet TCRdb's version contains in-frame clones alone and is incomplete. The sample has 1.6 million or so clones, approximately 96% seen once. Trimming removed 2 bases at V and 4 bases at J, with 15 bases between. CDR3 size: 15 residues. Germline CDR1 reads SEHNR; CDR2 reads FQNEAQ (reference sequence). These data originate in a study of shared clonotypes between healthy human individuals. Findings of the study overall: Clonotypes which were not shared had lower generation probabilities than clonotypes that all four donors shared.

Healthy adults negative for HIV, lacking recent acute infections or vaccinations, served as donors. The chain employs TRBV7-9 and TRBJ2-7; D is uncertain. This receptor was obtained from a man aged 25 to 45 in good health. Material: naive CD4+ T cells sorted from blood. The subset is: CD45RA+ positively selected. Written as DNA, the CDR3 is TGTGCCAGCAGCTTATATTTAGGGCAATCGTACGAGCAGTACTTC. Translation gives CASSLYLGQSYEQYF.